This is a list of T cell receptor beta chains from one sample in a study of identical twins. TCRdb ran MiXCR on the 5' RACE reads and lists one entry per CDR3 protein. The sample consists of 700,000 to 950,000 distinct CDR3 sequences, roughly an eighth of them appearing once. The data were also submitted as part of a second study, on yellow fever vaccine responses in identical twins.

The sequencing sample was made of PBMCs. These receptors all come from a woman aged 18-35 years in good health. Each CDR3 is given with its conserved first and last residue. A D gene is named only where the DNA matches it firmly. Some rows mark clone size as missing; the rest say once, few, many or name a class of expanded clone.

J | V | D | size | CDR3 | DNA
TRBJ2-6 | TRBV20-1 | TRBD1 | - | CSARDGTGGGGANVLTF | TGCAGTGCTAGAGATGGGACAGGGGGAGGTGGGGCCAACGTCCTGACTTTC
TRBJ1-6 | TRBV9 | - | few | CASSVGLDGPNSPLHF | TGTGCCAGCAGCGTAGGGTTGGACGGACCCAATTCACCCCTCCACTTT
TRBJ2-1 | TRBV14 | - | few | CASSQDSGPPGFF | TGTGCCAGCAGCCAAGATTCTGGACCGCCGGGGTTCTTC
TRBJ2-5 | TRBV7-8 | - | - | CASSLMVETQYF | TGTGCCAGCAGCTTAATGGTAGAGACCCAGTACTTC
TRBJ2-3 | TRBV5-1 | TRBD2 | - | CASSLTSQGGADTQYF | TGCGCCAGCAGCCTGACTAGCCAAGGAGGAGCGGATACGCAGTATTTT
TRBJ2-1 | TRBV20-1 | TRBD2 | few | CSARVGAGAYNEQFF | TGCAGTGCTAGAGTTGGAGCGGGGGCCTACAATGAGCAGTTCTTC
TRBJ1-1 | TRBV20-1 | - | few | CSARASVWTEAFF | TGCAGTGCTAGAGCTTCGGTGTGGACTGAAGCTTTCTTT
TRBJ2-3 | TRBV27 | TRBD2 | - | CASAGTSGRAEADTQYF | TGTGCCAGCGCCGGGACTAGCGGGAGGGCCGAGGCTGATACGCAGTATTTT
TRBJ2-2 | TRBV12-3/TRBV12-4 | - | many | CASSPSAGELFF | TGTGCCAGCAGCCCCTCGGCCGGGGAGCTGTTTTTT
TRBJ2-7 | TRBV2 | - | few | CASTEGGGLSSYEQYF | TGTGCCAGCACTGAGGGGGGGGGCCTAAGCTCCTACGAGCAGTACTTC
TRBJ2-5 | TRBV5-1 | - | - | CASSLAPQVGRETQYF | TGCGCCAGCAGCTTGGCCCCCCAGGTGGGGCGGGAGACCCAGTACTTC
TRBJ2-3 | TRBV5-1 | - | many | CASSLEVGGATDTQYF | TGCGCCAGCAGCTTGGAGGTGGGGGGGGCCACAGATACGCAGTATTTT
TRBJ1-1 | TRBV3-1 | - | - | CASSQGQPNTEAFF | TGTGCCAGCAGCCAAGGACAGCCGAACACTGAAGCTTTCTTT
TRBJ2-1 | TRBV2 | TRBD2 | - | CASRGLFAEQFF | TGTGCCAGCAGGGGACTATTTGCTGAGCAGTTCTTC
TRBJ2-1 | TRBV4-1 | - | - | CASGPTRGHNEQFF | TGCGCCAGCGGTCCCACAAGAGGGCACAATGAGCAGTTCTTC
TRBJ2-3 | TRBV5-1 | TRBD1 | - | CASNTGATVTDTQYF | TGCGCCAGCAATACAGGGGCTACAGTGACAGATACGCAGTATTTT